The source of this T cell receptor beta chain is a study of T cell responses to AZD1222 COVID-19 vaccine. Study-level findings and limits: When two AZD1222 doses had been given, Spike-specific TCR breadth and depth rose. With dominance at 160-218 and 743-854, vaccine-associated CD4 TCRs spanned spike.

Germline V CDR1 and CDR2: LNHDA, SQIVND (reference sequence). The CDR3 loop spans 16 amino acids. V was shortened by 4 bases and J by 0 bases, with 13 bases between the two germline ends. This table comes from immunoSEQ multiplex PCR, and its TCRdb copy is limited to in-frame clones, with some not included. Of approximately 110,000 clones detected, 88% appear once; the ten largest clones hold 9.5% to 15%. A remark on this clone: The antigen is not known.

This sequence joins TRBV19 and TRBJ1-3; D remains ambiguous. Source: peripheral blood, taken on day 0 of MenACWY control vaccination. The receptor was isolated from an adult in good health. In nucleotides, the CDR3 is TGTGCCAGTAGTAAAATTCTGAGAAGCTCTGGAAACACCATATATTTT. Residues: CASSKILRSSGNTIYF.